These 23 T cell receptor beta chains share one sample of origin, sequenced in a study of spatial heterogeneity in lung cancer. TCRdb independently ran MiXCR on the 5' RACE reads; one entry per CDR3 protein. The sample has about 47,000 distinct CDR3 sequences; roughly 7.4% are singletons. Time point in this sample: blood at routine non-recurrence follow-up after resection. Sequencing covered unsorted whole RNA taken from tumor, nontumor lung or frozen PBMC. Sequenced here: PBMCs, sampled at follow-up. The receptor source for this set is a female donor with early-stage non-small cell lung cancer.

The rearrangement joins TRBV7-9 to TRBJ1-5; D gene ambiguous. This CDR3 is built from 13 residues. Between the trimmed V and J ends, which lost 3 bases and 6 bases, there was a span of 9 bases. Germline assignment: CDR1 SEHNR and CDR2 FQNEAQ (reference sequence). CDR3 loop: CASSFERRQPQHF. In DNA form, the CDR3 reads TGTGCCAGCAGCTTTGAGAGGCGTCAGCCCCAGCATTTT.

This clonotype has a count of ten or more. CDR3 DNA sequence: TGTGCCAGCAGCTTGGGACATCGTCAGCCCCAGCATTTT. Protein sequence: CASSLGHRQPQHF. This sequence joins TRBV5-5 and TRBJ1-5; unclear D gene. This CDR3 comprises 13 residues. V lost 0 bases and J lost 6, with 7 bases in between. Germline CDR1 and CDR2: SGHKS and YYEKEE (reference sequence).

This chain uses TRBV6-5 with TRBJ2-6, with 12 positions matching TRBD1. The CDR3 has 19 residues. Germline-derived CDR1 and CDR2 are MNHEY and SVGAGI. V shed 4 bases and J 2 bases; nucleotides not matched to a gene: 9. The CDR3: CASSWLRDRGLTGANVLTF. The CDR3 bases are TGTGCCAGCAGTTGGCTCCGGGACAGGGGGCTCACTGGGGCCAACGTCCTGACTTTC.

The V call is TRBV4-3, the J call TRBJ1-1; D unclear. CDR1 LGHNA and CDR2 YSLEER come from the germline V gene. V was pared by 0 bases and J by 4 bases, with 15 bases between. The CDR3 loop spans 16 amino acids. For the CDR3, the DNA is TGCGCCAGCAGCCAAGATTTATTCGATGGAGCCACTGAAGCTTTCTTT. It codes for CASSQDLFDGATEAFF.

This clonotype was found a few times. The CDR3 spells CASSEQGNTEAFF. CDR3 DNA sequence: TGCGCCAGCAGTGAACAGGGGAACACTGAAGCTTTCTTT. This rearrangement joins TRBV10-2 to TRBJ1-1, with D possibly matching TRBD1 (6 bases). Germline V gene sequence: CDR1 WSHSY, CDR2 SAAADI. The CDR3 has 13 residues. Trimming stripped 3 bases from V and 1 base from J, with 6 bases between.

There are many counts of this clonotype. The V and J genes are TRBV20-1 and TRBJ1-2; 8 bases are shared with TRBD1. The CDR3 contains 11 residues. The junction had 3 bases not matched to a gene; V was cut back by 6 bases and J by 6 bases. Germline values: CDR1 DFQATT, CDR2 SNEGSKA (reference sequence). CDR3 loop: CSATTGDGYTF. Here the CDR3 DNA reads TGCAGTGCAACGACAGGGGATGGCTACACCTTC.

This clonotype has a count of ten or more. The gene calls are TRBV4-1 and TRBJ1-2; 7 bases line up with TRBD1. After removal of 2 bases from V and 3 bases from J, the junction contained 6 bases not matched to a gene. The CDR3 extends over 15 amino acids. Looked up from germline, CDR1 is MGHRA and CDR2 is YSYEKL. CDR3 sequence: CASSQRLTGDYGYTF. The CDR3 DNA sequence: TGCGCCAGCAGCCAACGTTTAACAGGGGACTATGGCTACACCTTC.

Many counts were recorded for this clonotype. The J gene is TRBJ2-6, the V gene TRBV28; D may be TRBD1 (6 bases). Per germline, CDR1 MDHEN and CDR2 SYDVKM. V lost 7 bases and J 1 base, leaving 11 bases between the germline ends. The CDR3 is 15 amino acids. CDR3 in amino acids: CASTFQGSGANVLTF. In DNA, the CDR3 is TGTGCCAGCACGTTTCAGGGGTCTGGGGCCAACGTCCTGACTTTC.

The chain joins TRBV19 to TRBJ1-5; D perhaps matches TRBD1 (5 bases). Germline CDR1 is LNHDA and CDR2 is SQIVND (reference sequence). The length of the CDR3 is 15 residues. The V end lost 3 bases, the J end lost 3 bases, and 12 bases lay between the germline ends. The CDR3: CASSIGAAANQPQHF. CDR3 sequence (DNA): TGTGCCAGTAGTATTGGGGCAGCCGCCAATCAGCCCCAGCATTTT.

The CDR3 here is CASSLELVSEKLFF. The CDR3 coding sequence is TGTGCCAGCAGCTTGGAGCTGGTAAGCGAAAAACTGTTTTTT. The chain carries TRBV5-5 and TRBJ1-4; D unresolved. Germline lookup yields CDR1 SGHKS and CDR2 YYEKEE (reference sequence). The CDR3 is 14 residues long. Trimming shortened V by 0 bases and J by 8 bases, and 11 bases separated the two germline ends.

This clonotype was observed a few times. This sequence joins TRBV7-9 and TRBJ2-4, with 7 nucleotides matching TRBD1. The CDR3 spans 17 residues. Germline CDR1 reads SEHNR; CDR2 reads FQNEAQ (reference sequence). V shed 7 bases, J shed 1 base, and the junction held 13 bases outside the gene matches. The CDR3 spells CASNTPGQRGAKNIQYF. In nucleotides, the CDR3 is TGTGCCAGCAACACCCCGGGACAGCGTGGGGCCAAAAACATTCAGTACTTC.

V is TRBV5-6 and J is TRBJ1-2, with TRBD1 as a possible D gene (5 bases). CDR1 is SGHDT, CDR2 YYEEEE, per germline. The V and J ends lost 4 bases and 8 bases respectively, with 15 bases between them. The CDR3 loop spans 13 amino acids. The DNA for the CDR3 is TGTGCCAGCAGCCGCGCAGGGAACGAAGGCTACACCTTC. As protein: CASSRAGNEGYTF.

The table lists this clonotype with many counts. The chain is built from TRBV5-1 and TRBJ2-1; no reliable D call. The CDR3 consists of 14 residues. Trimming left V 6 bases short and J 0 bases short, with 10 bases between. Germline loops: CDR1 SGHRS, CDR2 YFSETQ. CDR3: CASMAQSSYNEQFF. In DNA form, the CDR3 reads TGCGCCAGCATGGCTCAGAGCTCCTACAATGAGCAGTTCTTC. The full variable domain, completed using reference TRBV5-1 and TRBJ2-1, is KAGVTQTPRYLIKTRGQQVTLSCSPISGHRSVSWYQQTPGQGLQFLFEYFSETQRNKGNFPGRFSGRQFSNSRSEMNVSTLELGDSALYLCASMAQSSYNEQFFGPGTRLTVL.

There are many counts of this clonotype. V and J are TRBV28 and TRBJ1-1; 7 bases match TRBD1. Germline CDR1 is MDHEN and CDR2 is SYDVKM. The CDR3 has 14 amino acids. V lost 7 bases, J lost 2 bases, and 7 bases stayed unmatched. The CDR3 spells CASTATGRNTEAFF. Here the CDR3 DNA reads TGTGCCAGCACCGCGACAGGGAGAAACACTGAAGCTTTCTTT. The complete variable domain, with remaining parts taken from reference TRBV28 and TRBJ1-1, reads DVKVTQSSRYLVKRTGEKVFLECVQDMDHENMFWYRQDPGLGLRLIYFSYDVKMKEKGDIPEGYSVSREKKERFSLILESASTNQTSMYLCASTATGRNTEAFFGQGTRLTVV.

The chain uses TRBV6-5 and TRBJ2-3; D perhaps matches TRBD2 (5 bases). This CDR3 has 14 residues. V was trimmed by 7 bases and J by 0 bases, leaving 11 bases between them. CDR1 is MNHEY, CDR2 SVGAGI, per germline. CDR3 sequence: CASNPSFSTDTQYF. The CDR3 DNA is TGTGCCAGCAATCCTAGCTTTAGCACAGATACGCAGTATTTT.

This CDR3 is CASDGQSSYEQYF. The CDR3 DNA sequence: TGTGCCAGCGATGGACAGTCCTCCTACGAGCAGTACTTC. The rearrangement uses TRBV6-1 and TRBJ2-7; maybe TRBD1 (6 bases). The CDR3 sequence is 13 residues long. Germline-derived CDR1 and CDR2 are MNHNS and SASEGT. V was trimmed by 8 bases and J by 0 bases, leaving 11 bases between them.

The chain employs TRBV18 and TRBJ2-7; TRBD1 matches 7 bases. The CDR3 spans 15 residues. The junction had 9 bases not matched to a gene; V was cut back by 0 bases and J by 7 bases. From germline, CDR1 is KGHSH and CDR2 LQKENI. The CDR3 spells CASSPPSGGLGEQYF. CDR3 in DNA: TGTGCCAGCTCACCACCGTCAGGGGGATTAGGTGAGCAGTACTTC.

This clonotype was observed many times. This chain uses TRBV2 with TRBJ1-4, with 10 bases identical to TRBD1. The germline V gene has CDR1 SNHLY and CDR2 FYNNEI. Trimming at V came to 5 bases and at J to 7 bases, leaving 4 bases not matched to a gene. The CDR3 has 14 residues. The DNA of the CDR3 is TGTGCCAGCAGTCAGGACAGGGGGTTTGAAAAACTGTTTTTT. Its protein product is CASSQDRGFEKLFF.

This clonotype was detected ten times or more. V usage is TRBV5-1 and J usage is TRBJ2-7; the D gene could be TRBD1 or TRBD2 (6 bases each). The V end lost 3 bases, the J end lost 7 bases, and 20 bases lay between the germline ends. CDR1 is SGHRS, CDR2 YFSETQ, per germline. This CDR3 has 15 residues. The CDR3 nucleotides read TGCGCCAGCAGCTCCTTTTCCGGGGGCCCTTGGGAGCAGTACTTC. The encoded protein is CASSSFSGGPWEQYF.

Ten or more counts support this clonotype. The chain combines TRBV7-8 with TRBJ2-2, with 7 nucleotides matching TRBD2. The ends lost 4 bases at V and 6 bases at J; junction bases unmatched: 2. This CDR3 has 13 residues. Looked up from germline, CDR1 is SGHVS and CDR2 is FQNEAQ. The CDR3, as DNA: TGTGCCAGCAGCTCACTAGCGTCCGGGGAGCTGTTTTTT. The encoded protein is CASSSLASGELFF.

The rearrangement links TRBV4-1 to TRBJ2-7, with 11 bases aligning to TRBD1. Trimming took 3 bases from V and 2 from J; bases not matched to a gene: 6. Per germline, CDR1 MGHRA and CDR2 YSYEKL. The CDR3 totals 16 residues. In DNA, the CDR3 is TGCGCCAGCAGCCAGGTCCCGGGACAGGGGGCCTACGAGCAGTACTTC. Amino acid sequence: CASSQVPGQGAYEQYF.

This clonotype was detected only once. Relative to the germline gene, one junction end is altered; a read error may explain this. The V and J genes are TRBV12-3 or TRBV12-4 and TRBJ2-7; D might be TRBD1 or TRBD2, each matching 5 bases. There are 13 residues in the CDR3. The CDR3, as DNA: TGTGCCAGCAGTTGGTTAGGGATAGGGGAGCTGTACTTC. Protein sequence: CASSWLGIGELYF.

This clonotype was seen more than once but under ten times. CDR3 DNA sequence: TGTGCCAGCAGCCCAAGGACGATGGGGGCACCGCTGGGGAAAGAGCAGTACTTC. It is translated as CASSPRTMGAPLGKEQYF. The chain is built from TRBV3-1 and TRBJ2-7; D is perhaps TRBD1 (6 bases). CDR3 size: 18 residues. The ends were cut back, 4 bases at V and 7 bases at J, with 29 bases in the middle. Germline loops: CDR1 LGHDT, CDR2 YNNKEL (reference sequence).